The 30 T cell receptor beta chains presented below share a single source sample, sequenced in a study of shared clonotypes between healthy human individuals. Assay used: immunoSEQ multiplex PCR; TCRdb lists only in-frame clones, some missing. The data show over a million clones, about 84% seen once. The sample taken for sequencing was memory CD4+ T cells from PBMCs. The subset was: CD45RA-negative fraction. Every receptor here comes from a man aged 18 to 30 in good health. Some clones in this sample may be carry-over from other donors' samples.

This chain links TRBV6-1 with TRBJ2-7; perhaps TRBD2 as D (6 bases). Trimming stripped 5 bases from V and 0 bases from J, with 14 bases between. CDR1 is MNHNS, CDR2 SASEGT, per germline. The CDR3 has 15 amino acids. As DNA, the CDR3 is TGTGCCAGCAGTTCCCGGGACGGGAGCTCCTACGAGCAGTACTTC. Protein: CASSSRDGSSYEQYF.

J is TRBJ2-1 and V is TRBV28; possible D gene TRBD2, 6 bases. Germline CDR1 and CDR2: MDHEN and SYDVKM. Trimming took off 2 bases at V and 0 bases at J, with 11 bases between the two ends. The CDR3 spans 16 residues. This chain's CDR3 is CASSLVGGPSYNEQFF. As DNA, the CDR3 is TGTGCCAGCAGTTTAGTGGGAGGCCCCTCCTACAATGAGCAGTTCTTC.

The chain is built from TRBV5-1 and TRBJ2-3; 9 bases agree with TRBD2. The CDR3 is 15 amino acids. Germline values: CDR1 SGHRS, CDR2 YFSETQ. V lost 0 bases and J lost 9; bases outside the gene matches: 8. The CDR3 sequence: CASSLGLAARGTQYF. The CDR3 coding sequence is TGCGCCAGCAGCTTGGGACTAGCGGCAAGGGGAACGCAGTATTTT. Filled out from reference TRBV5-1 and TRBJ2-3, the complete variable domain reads KAGVTQTPRYLIKTRGQQVTLSCSPISGHRSVSWYQQTPGQGLQFLFEYFSETQRNKGNFPGRFSGRQFSNSRSEMNVSTLELGDSALYLCASSLGLAARGTQYFGPGTRLTVL.

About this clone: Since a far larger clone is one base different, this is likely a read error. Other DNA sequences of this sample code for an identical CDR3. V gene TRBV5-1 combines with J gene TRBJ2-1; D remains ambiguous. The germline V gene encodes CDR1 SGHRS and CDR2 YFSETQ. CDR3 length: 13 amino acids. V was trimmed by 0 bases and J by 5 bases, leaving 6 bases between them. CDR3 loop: CASSLGPNNEQFF. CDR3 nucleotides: TGCGCCAGCAGCTTGGGACCCAACAATGAGCAGTTCTTC. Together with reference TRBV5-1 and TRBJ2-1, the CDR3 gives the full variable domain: KAGVTQTPRYLIKTRGQQVTLSCSPISGHRSVSWYQQTPGQGLQFLFEYFSETQRNKGNFPGRFSGRQFSNSRSEMNVSTLELGDSALYLCASSLGPNNEQFFGPGTRLTVL.

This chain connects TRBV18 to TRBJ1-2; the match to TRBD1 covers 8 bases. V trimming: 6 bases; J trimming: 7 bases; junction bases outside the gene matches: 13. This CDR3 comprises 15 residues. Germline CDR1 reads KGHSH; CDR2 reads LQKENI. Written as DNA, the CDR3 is TGTGCCAGCTCCCTCACTTGGGGACAGGATGTTGGCTACACCTTC. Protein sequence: CASSLTWGQDVGYTF. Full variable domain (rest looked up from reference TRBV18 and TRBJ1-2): NAGVMQNPRHLVRRRGQEARLRCSPMKGHSHVYWYRQLPEEGLKFMVYLQKENIIDESGMPKERFSAEFPKEGPSILRIQQVVRGDSAAYFCASSLTWGQDVGYTFGSGTRLTVV.

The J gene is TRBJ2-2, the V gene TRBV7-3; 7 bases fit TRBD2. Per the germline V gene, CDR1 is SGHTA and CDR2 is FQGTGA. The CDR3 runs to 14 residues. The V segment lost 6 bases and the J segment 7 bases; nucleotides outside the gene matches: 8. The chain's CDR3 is CASRLGTTNGELFF. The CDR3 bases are TGTGCCAGCAGGCTAGGGACTACCAACGGGGAGCTGTTTTTT.

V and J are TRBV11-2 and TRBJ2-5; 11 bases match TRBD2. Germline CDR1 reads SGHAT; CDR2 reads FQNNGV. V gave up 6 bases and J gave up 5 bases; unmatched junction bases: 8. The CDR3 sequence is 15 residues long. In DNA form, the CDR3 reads TGTGCCAGCAGTTCTAGCGGGGGGTCGGGGGAGACCCAGTACTTC. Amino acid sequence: CASSSSGGSGETQYF.

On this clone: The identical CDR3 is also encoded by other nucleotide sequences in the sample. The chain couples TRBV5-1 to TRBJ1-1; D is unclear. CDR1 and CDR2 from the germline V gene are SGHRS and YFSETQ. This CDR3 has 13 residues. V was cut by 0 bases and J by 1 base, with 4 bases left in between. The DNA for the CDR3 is TGCGCCAGCAGCTTGGGGGGGAACACTGAAGCTTTCTTT. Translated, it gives CASSLGGNTEAFF.

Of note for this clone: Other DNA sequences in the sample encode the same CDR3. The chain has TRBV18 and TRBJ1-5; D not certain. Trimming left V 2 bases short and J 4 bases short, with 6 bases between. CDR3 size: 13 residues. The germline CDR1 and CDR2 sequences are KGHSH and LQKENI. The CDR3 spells CASSPDLNQPQHF. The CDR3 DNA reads TGTGCCAGCTCACCAGACTTAAATCAGCCCCAGCATTTT.

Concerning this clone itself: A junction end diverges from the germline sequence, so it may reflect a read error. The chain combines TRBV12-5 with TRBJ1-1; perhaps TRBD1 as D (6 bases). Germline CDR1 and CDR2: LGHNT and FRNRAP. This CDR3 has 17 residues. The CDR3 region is CASGLVLDRNMNTEAFF. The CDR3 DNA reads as TGTGCTAGCGGTTTGGTTTTGGACAGAAACATGAACACTGAAGCTTTCTTT.

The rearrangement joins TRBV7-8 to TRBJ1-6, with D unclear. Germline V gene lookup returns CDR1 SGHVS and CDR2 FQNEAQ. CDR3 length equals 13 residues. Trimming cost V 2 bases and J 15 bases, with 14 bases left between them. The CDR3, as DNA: TGTGCCAGCAGCTTAAGTACGGCTGGTTACCTCCACTTT. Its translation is CASSLSTAGYLHF.

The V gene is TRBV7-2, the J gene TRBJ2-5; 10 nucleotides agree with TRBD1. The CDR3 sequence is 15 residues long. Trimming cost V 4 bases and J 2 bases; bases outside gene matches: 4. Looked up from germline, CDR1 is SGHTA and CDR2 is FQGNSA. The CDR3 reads CASSSGQGGQETQYF. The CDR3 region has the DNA TGTGCCAGCAGCTCCGGACAGGGGGGACAAGAGACCCAGTACTTC.

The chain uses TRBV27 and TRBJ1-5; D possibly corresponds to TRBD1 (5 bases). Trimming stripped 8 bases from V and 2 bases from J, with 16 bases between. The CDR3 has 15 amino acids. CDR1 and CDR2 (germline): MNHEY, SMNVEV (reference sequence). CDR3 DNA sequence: TGTGCCAGCCCCGAGGGGCTGCAGGGCAATCAGCCCCAGCATTTT. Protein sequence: CASPEGLQGNQPQHF.

The CDR3 DNA is TGTGCCAGTAGTATGGACAGGAACACTGAAGCTTTCTTT. Translation gives CASSMDRNTEAFF. V is TRBV19 and J is TRBJ1-1; D possibly corresponds to TRBD1 (6 bases). Germline V gene data show CDR1 as LNHDA and CDR2 as SQIVND (reference sequence). The CDR3 consists of 13 residues. Trimming cost V 3 bases and J 1 base, with 6 bases left between them.

CDR3 nucleotide sequence: TGTGCCAGTAGTAGCGGGAGGGCCAGAGATACGCAGTATTTT. Its protein is CASSSGRARDTQYF. V gene TRBV19 combines with J gene TRBJ2-3; 9 nucleotides align to TRBD2. The CDR3 extends over 14 amino acids. The V gene's germline CDR1 is LNHDA and CDR2 SQIVND (reference sequence). The junction had 4 bases not matched to a gene; V was cut back by 4 bases and J by 5 bases. The full variable domain, completed using reference TRBV19 and TRBJ2-3, is DGGITQSPKYLFRKEGQNVTLSCEQNLNHDAMYWYRQDPGQGLRLIYYSQIVNDFQKGDIAEGYSVSREKKESFPLTVTSAQKNPTAFYLCASSSGRARDTQYFGPGTRLTVL.

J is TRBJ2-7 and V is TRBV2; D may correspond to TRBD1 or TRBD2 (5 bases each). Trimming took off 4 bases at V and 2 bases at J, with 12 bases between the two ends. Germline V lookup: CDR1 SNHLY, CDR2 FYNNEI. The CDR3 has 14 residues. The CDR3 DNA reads TGTGCCAGCAGTGCCGGGGCTGGGGCCTACGAGCAGTACTTC. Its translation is CASSAGAGAYEQYF.

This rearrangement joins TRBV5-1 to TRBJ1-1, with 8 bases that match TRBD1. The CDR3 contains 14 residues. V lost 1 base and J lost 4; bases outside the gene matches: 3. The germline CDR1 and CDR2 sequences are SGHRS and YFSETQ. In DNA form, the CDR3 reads TGCGCCAGCAGCTTGTCGGACAGGGTCACTGAAGCTTTCTTT. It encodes CASSLSDRVTEAFF.

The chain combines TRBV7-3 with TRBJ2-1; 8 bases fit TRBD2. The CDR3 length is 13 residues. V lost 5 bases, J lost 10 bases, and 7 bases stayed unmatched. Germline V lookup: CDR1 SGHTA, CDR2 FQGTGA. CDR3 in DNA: TGTGCCAGCAGCGCCGGGACTAGAGGGGAGCAGTTCTTC. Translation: CASSAGTRGEQFF.

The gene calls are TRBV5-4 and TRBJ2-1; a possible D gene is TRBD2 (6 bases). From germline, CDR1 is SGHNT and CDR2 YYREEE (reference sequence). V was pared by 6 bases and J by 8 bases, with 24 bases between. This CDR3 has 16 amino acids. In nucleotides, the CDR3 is TGTGCCAGCACCCCCGGGAGTCGGACCCTGCACCATGAGCAGTTCTTC. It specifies CASTPGSRTLHHEQFF.

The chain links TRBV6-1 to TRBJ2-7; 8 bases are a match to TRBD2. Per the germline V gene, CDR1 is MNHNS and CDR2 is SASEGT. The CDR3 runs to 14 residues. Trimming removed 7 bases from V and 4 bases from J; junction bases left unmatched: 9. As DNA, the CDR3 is TGTGCCAGCATACTTCAGCGGGAGTTATACGAGCAGTACTTC. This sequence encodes CASILQRELYEQYF.

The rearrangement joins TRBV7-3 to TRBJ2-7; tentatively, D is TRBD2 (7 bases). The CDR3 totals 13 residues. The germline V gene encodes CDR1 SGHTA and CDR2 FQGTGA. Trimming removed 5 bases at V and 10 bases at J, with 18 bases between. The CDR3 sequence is CASSRGAGIEQYF. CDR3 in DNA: TGTGCCAGCAGCCGGGGGGCAGGGATCGAACAGTACTTC.

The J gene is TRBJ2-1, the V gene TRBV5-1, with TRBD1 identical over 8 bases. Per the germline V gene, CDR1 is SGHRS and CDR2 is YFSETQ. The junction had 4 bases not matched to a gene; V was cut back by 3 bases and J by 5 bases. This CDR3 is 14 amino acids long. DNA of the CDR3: TGCGCCAGCAGCTCCGGGACAGGTGACAATGAGCAGTTCTTC. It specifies CASSSGTGDNEQFF.

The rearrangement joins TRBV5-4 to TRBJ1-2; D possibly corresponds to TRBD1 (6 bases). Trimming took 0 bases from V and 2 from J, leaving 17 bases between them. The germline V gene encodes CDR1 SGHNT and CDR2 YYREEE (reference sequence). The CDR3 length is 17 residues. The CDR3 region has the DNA TGTGCCAGCAGCTTGGGGGGCCTTCAGGGGTCCAACTATGGCTACACCTTC. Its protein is CASSLGGLQGSNYGYTF.

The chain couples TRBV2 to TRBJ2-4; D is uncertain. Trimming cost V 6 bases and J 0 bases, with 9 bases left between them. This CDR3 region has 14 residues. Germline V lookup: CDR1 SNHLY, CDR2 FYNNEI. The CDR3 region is CASSVSLAKNIQYF. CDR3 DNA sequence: TGTGCCAGCAGCGTTTCTCTAGCCAAAAACATTCAGTACTTC. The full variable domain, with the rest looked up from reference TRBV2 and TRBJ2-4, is EPEVTQTPSHQVTQMGQEVILRCVPISNHLYFYWYRQILGQKVEFLVSFYNNEISEKSEIFDDQFSVERPDGSNFTLKIRSTKLEDSAMYFCASSVSLAKNIQYFGAGTRLSVL.

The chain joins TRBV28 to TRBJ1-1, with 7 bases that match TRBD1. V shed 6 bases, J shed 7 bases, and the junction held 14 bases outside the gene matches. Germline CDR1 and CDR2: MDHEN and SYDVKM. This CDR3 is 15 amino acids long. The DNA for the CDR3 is TGTGCCAGCAGCGACCTCGGGACAGAGGCCCTTGAAGCTTTCTTT. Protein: CASSDLGTEALEAFF. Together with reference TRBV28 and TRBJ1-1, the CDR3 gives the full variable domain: DVKVTQSSRYLVKRTGEKVFLECVQDMDHENMFWYRQDPGLGLRLIYFSYDVKMKEKGDIPEGYSVSREKKERFSLILESASTNQTSMYLCASSDLGTEALEAFFGQGTRLTVV.

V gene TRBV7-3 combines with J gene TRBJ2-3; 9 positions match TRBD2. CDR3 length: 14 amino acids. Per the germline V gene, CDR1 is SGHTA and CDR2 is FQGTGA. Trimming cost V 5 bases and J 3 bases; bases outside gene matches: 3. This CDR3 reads CASSDSGSTDTQYF. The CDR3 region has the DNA TGTGCCAGCAGCGATAGCGGGAGTACAGATACGCAGTATTTT.

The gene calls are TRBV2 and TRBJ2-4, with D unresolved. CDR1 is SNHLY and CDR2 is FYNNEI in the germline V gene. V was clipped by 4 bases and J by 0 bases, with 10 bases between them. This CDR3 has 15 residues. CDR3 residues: CASSAQRLAKNIQYF. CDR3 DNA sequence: TGTGCCAGCAGTGCACAGCGACTAGCCAAAAACATTCAGTACTTC.

Here the CDR3 reads CASSWGVYEQYF. Here the CDR3 DNA reads TGTGCCAGCAGCTGGGGGGTGTACGAGCAGTACTTC. The chain links TRBV5-4 to TRBJ2-7; a possible D gene is TRBD2 (6 bases). CDR1 and CDR2 (germline): SGHNT, YYREEE (reference sequence). The CDR3 sequence is 12 residues long. Trimming left V 3 bases short and J 4 bases short, with 8 bases between. Full variable domain (rest looked up from reference TRBV5-4 and TRBJ2-7): ETGVTQSPTHLIKTRGQQVTLRCSSQSGHNTVSWYQQALGQGPQFIFQYYREEENGRGNFPPRFSGLQFPNYSSELNVNALELDDSALYLCASSWGVYEQYFGPGTRLTVT.

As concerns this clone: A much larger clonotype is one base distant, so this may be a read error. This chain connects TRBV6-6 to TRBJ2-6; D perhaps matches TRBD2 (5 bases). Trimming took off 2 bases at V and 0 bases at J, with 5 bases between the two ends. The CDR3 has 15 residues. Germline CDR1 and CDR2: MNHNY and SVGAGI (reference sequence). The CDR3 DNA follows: TGTGCCAGCAGTTACGGAGGCTCTGGGGCCAACGTCCTGACTTTC. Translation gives CASSYGGSGANVLTF.

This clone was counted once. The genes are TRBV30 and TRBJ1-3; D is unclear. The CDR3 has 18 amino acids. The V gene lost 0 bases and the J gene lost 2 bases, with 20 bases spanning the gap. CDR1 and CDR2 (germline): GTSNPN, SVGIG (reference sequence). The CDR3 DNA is TGTGCCTGGAGTGTAATGTATGGGCCCCTGGGTGCTGGAAACACCATATATTTT. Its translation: CAWSVMYGPLGAGNTIYF.